This is a list of T cell receptor beta chains from one sample in a study of technical replicates of blood from four donors. Measured with immunoSEQ multiplex PCR; TCRdb has only the in-frame clones, and not every one. The sample contains about 50,000 clones, approximately 95% of which appear only once. The sequencing sample was made of T cells isolated from PBMCs. The receptors originated from a human donor in good health. The CDR3 runs from the conserved cysteine through the conserved F or W. D genes are given only for firm matches. Where a row states a size, it is once, few, many or the class of an expanded clone; other rows omit it.

NA	TRBD1	TRBV27	TRBJ1-2	TGTGCCATCAGGGGGCGCAGCTATGGCTACACCTTC	CAIRGRSYGYTF
NA	TRBD1	TRBV5-6	TRBJ2-1	TGTGCCAGCAGCTTCGTCCAGGGGGATAGCAATGAGCAGTTCTTC	CASSFVQGDSNEQFF
NA	NA	TRBV5-4	TRBJ2-7	TGTGCCAGCAGCCGTCAGAACTCCTACGAGCAGTACTTC	CASSRQNSYEQYF
few	NA	TRBV15	TRBJ2-1	TGTGCCACCAGCAGAGGAGCTCTTTTCTACAATGAGCAGTTCTTC	CATSRGALFYNEQFF
NA	NA	TRBV30	TRBJ2-7	TGTGCCTGGAGTGGAAGCTTTTACGAGCAGTACTTC	CAWSGSFYEQYF
few	NA	TRBV7-9	TRBJ1-4	TGTGCCAGCAGCTTTGAGAGGGATAGCGAAAAACTGTTTTTT	CASSFERDSEKLFF
NA	NA	TRBV21-1	TRBJ2-7	TGTGCCAGCAGCAGTTACTCGGAGCAGTACTTC	CASSSYSEQYF
NA	NA	TRBV27	TRBJ2-1	TGTGCCAGCAGCCCGGAGGTGGGAGAAGTTCGTGAGCAGTTCTTC	CASSPEVGEVREQFF
NA	NA	TRBV6-1	TRBJ1-5	TGTGCCAGCAGTGAAGATTGGCAGCCCAGGTCCCAGCATTTT	CASSEDWQPRSQHF
NA	TRBD1	TRBV30	TRBJ2-3	TGTGCCTGGAGTGTACGGACAGGGCTCACAGATACGCAGTATTTT	CAWSVRTGLTDTQYF
NA	TRBD1	TRBV29-1	TRBJ1-1	TGCAGCGGGGGGGACAGGAACACTGAAGCTTTCTTT	CSGGDRNTEAFF
NA	TRBD1	TRBV7-9	TRBJ1-2	TGTGCCAGCAGCTTAGGCGGACAGGGAAGTAAAGGCTACACCTTC	CASSLGGQGSKGYTF
NA	TRBD1	TRBV27	TRBJ1-1	TGTGCCAGCAGGGGGAAGGGGGCCTATATGAACACTGAAGCTTTCTTT	CASRGKGAYMNTEAFF
NA	TRBD1	TRBV4-1	TRBJ1-1	TGCGCCAGCAGCCTACCCCGGGACAGGGTACGAACTGAAGCTTTCTTT	CASSLPRDRVRTEAFF
NA	TRBD1	TRBV7-9	TRBJ1-2	TGTGCCAGCAGCTCAAGCTTGTATAGGGACAGGGCCGGCTACACCTTC	CASSSSLYRDRAGYTF
NA	TRBD2	TRBV6-1	TRBJ2-1	TGTGCCAGCAGAATAGCGGGAGACTATGAGCAGTTCTTC	CASRIAGDYEQFF
NA	TRBD2	TRBV2	TRBJ2-1	TGTGCCAGCAGTGAACAACTAGCGGGATTAGTTGAGCAGTTCTTC	CASSEQLAGLVEQFF
NA	TRBD1	TRBV28	TRBJ1-3	TGTGCCAGCAGTGCACCGACAGGGGGGTACTCTGGAAACACCATATATTTT	CASSAPTGGYSGNTIYF
NA	TRBD2	TRBV7-6	TRBJ2-7	TGTGCCAGCAGCTCCGGGACTAGCGGATCCTACGAGCAGTACTTC	CASSSGTSGSYEQYF
once	TRBD2	TRBV4-3	TRBJ2-1	TGCGCCAGCAGCCAAGACAGAGTGGAGACTAGCGGTGGGAATGAGCAGTTCTTC	CASSQDRVETSGGNEQFF
NA	TRBD1	TRBV27	TRBJ1-2	TGTGCCAGCAGTTTAACGGGGACAGGGGGCGAGAGTAACTATGGCTACACCTTC	CASSLTGTGGESNYGYTF
NA	NA	TRBV11-3	TRBJ1-1	TGTGCCAGCAGCTTATCATTAGGGGTTTCTGAAGCTTTCTTT	CASSLSLGVSEAFF
NA	NA	TRBV6-1	TRBJ1-1	TGTGCCAGCACAGAACAGGGATTTCGGGCTGAAGCTTTCTTT	CASTEQGFRAEAFF
NA	TRBD2	TRBV6-5	TRBJ2-1	TGTGCCAGCAGTTACCTAGCGGGAACGAATGAGCAGTTCTTC	CASSYLAGTNEQFF
once	NA	TRBV28	TRBJ1-2	TGTGCCAGCAGTCCAGCGCAATATGGCTACACCTTC	CASSPAQYGYTF
NA	NA	TRBV11-2	TRBJ2-7	TGTGCCAGCAGCTTAGTAGGGGAAAGTGGTCCCCGATACGAGCAGTACTTC	CASSLVGESGPRYEQYF
NA	TRBD1	TRBV5-6	TRBJ2-5	TGTGCCAGCAGCGGGACAGGACAAGAGACCCAGTACTTC	CASSGTGQETQYF
NA	TRBD2	TRBV28	TRBJ2-7	TGTGCCAGCAGTTCCTTATGGACTAGCGGGAGGGGATTTAGCTCCTACGAGCAGTACTTC	CASSSLWTSGRGFSSYEQYF
NA	TRBD2	TRBV27	TRBJ2-1	TGTGCCAGCAGTTTTTTAAAACAGACTAGCGGGAGGGACAATGAGCAGTTCTTC	CASSFLKQTSGRDNEQFF
NA	NA	TRBV14	TRBJ1-2	TGTGCCAGCAGCCAAGGAGGGTGGGACTATGGCTACACCTTC	CASSQGGWDYGYTF
NA	NA	TRBV11-3	TRBJ2-7	TGTGCCAGCAGCTTACAGGTCGGCTACGAGCAGTACTTC	CASSLQVGYEQYF
NA	TRBD1	TRBV11-2	TRBJ1-2	TGTGCCAGCAGCTTAGGGGCAGGGGGCTATGGCTACACCTTC	CASSLGAGGYGYTF
NA	TRBD1	TRBV18	TRBJ1-5	TGTGCCAGCTCAACAAGACAGGGGGATAGGAGGAGCAATCAGCCCCAGCATTTT	CASSTRQGDRRSNQPQHF
NA	TRBD1	TRBV4-1	TRBJ1-3	TGCGCCAGCAGCTATAAGGGGACAGATCCTGGAAACACCATATATTTT	CASSYKGTDPGNTIYF
NA	NA	TRBV6-1	TRBJ2-3	TGTGCCAGCAGTGAAGGTCAACACACAGATACGCAGTATTTT	CASSEGQHTDTQYF
once	TRBD1	TRBV5-6	TRBJ2-1	TGTGCCAGCAACCCCCGAGTGCGGACAGGATGGGGTGAGCAGTTCTTC	CASNPRVRTGWGEQFF
NA	NA	TRBV27	TRBJ2-2	TGTGCCAGCAGTGCCGGCACCGGGGAGCTGTTTTTT	CASSAGTGELFF
NA	TRBD1	TRBV29-1	TRBJ2-7	TGCAGCGCTGGGACAGGGGACGAGCAGTACTTC	CSAGTGDEQYF
NA	NA	TRBV15	TRBJ1-1	TGTGCCACCAGCAGAATGGGTATGGGGGGGCGGAACACTGAAGCTTTCTTT	CATSRMGMGGRNTEAFF
NA	NA	TRBV28	TRBJ1-5	TGTGCCAGCAGCACTAAGGACAGTTTCAGAGATCAGCCCCAGCATTTT	CASSTKDSFRDQPQHF
NA	NA	TRBV5-1	TRBJ2-1	TGCGCCAGCAGCTTGGCAGGGGCATCAAGCTCCTACAATGAGCAGTTCTTC	CASSLAGASSSYNEQFF
NA	TRBD2	TRBV9	TRBJ2-5	TGTGCCAGCAGCGAGGGACTAGCGGCCCAAGAGACCCAGTACTTC	CASSEGLAAQETQYF
NA	NA	TRBV7-2	TRBJ1-1	TGTGCCAGCAGCTTATTAAGGACACACGAAGCTTTCTTT	CASSLLRTHEAFF
NA	TRBD1	TRBV4-1	TRBJ1-1	TGCGCCAGCAGCCAAGCAACAGGGGGCAACACTGAAGCTTTCTTT	CASSQATGGNTEAFF
NA	TRBD1	TRBV2	TRBJ1-3	TGTGCCAGCAGTGAAATGACAGGGCCCGGAAACACCATATATTTT	CASSEMTGPGNTIYF
NA	NA	TRBV19	TRBJ1-1	TGTGCCAGTAGTATGGGGCCCAACACTGAAGCTTTCTTT	CASSMGPNTEAFF
once	TRBD1	TRBV29-1	TRBJ1-5	TGCAGCGTTGATGAGGGGACAGGGTTCAATCAGCCCCAGCATTTT	CSVDEGTGFNQPQHF
NA	TRBD1	TRBV6-1	TRBJ1-5	TGTGCCAGCAGTGACTTGACAGGGGCGTGGACGCAGCCCCAGCATTTT	CASSDLTGAWTQPQHF